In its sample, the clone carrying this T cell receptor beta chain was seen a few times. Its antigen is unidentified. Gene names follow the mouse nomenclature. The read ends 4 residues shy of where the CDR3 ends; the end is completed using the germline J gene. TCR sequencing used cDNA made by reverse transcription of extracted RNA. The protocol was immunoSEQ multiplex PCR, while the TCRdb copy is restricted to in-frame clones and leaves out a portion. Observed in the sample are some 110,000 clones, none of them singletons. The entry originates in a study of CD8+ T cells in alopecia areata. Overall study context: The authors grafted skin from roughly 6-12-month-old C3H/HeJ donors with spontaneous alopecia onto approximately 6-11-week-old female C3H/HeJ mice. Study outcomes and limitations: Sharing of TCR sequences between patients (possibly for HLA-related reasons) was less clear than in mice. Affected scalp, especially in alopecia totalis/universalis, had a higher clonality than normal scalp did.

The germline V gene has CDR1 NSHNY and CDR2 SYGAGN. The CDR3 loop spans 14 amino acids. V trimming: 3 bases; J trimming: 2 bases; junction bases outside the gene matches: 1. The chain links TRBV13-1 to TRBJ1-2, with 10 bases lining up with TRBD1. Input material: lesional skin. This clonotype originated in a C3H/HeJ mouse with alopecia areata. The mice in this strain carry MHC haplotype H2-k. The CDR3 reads CASSGGQGNSDYTF. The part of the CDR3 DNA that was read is TGTGCCAGCAGTGGGGGACAGGGGAACTCC.